One and the same sample provided the 5 T cell receptor beta chains below, sequenced in a study of T cells in women clearing cervical HPV infection. The table came from immunoSEQ multiplex PCR; TCRdb's copy has only in-frame clones and leaves some out. This table lists 20,000 to 25,000 clones. The specimen was blood buffy coat. These receptors all stem from a woman between 18 and 69 years old with a cervical HPV16 infection that either progressed to CIN3+ or cleared (not recorded which).

In regard to this clone: The sequenced fragment ends 3 residues before the CDR3 boundary, so the rest is inferred from the germline J gene. This sequence joins TRBV6-4 and TRBJ2-1; 13 bases line up with TRBD2. This CDR3 is built from 22 residues. Germline V gene data show CDR1 as MRHNA and CDR2 as SNTAGT. V was pared by 2 bases and J by 0 bases, with 16 bases of the junction left unmatched. The CDR3 sequence is CASSDPQGLAGVVASSYNEQFF. CDR3 DNA (partial): TGTGCCAGCAGTGACCCCCAAGGACTAGCGGGAGTTGTGGCCAGCTCCTACAATGAG.

Judged by frequency, this clone is medium-sized. The CDR3 end lies 3 residues beyond the end of the read and is filled in from the germline J gene. The chain carries TRBV20-1 and TRBJ2-4; D unclear. Germline V gives CDR1 DFQATT, CDR2 SNEGSKA (reference sequence). V was cut by 1 base and J by 3 bases, with 7 bases left in between. The CDR3 spans 13 residues. The CDR3 bases that were read are TGCAGTGCTAGAGGACACGACAAAAACATT. As protein: CSARGHDKNI. The complete CDR3 reads CSARGHDKNIQYF.

About this clone itself: Sequencing ends 3 residues short of the CDR3 end; the germline J gene provides the rest. The V call is TRBV7-3, the J call TRBJ1-2; D possibly corresponds to TRBD1 (6 bases). From germline, CDR1 is SGHTA and CDR2 FQGTGA. Deletions cut 5 bases from V and 3 bases from J, with 16 bases between. The CDR3 loop spans 15 amino acids. The sequenced part of the CDR3 DNA is TGTGCCAGCAGCCCCACCGGACAGACCTACTATGGC. It codes for CASSPTGQTYYG. The entire CDR3 sequence reads CASSPTGQTYYGYTF.

Remarks on this clone: Read sequence stops 3 residues before the CDR3 end, and the germline J gene provides the missing end. This chain connects TRBV20-1 to TRBJ2-1; 14 bases are shared with TRBD2. From germline, CDR1 is DFQATT and CDR2 SNEGSKA (reference sequence). V lost 5 bases and J lost 7; bases outside the gene matches: 4. The CDR3 spans 14 residues. The CDR3 region is CSAGGLAGENEQFF. The CDR3 bases that were read are TGCAGTGCTGGGGGACTAGCGGGAGAAAATGAG.

As to this clone: The CDR3 end lies 3 residues beyond the end of the read and is filled in from the germline J gene. The chain employs TRBV7-9 and TRBJ1-4; 8 bases fit TRBD1. The V and J ends lost 5 bases and 6 bases, in that order; junction bases with no gene match: 8. Germline-derived CDR1 and CDR2 are SEHNR and FQNEAQ (reference sequence). This CDR3 has 15 residues. The CDR3 DNA, read in part, is TGTGCCAGCAGCCCACAGGGGGTCCGGGATGAAAAA. This translates into CASSPQGVRDEK. In full, the CDR3 is CASSPQGVRDEKLFF. The whole variable domain, remainder taken from reference TRBV7-9 and TRBJ1-4, is DTGVSQNPRHKITKRGQNVTFRCDPISEHNRLYWYRQTLGQGPEFLTYFQNEAQLEKSRLLSDRFSAERPKGSFSTLEIQRTEQGDSAMYLCASSPQGVRDEKLFFGSGTQLSVL.